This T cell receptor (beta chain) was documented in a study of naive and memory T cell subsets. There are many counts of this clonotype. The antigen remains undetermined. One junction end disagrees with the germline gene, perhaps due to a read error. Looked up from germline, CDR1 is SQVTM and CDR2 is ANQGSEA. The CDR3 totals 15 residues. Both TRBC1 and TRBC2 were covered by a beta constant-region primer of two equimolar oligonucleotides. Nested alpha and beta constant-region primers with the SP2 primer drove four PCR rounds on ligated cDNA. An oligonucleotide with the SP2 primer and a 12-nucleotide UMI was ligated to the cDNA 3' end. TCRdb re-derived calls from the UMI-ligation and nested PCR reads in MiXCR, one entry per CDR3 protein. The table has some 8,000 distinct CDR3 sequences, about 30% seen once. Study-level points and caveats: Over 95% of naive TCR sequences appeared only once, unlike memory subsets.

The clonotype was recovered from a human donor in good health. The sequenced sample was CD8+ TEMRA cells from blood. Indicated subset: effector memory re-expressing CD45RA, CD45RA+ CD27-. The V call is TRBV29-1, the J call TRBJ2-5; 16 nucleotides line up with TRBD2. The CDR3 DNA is TGCAGCGTTGGGCTCGAGGGACTAGCGGGAGGGGTCCTAGGCTTC. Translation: CSVGLEGLAGGVLGF.